This is a list of T cell receptor beta chains from one sample in a study of shared clonotypes between healthy human individuals. Generated by immunoSEQ multiplex PCR, the TCRdb table keeps only in-frame clones and is missing some. Of hundreds of thousands of clones listed, about 95% were seen once; the top ten hold roughly 0.1%. The sample consisted of naive CD8+ T cells sorted from blood. Source of these receptors: a woman aged 25-40 years in good health. CDR3s include the opening cysteine and the closing phenylalanine or tryptophan. D genes are given only for firm matches. Clone size appears in some rows only: once, few, many, or a class for an expanded clone.

d_call j_call clone_size v_call cdr3_nt cdr3_aa
TRBD1 TRBJ1-1 - TRBV25-1 TGTGCCAGCAGTGGACCCCTGGACAGGGCTAACACTGAAGCTTTCTTT CASSGPLDRANTEAFF
- TRBJ1-2 - TRBV6-4 TGTGCCAGCAGTGACTCTAAATCAGGTGGCTACACCTTC CASSDSKSGGYTF
TRBD2 TRBJ2-2 - TRBV28 TGTGCCAGCAGTAACCATTCCTCTACTAGCGGGAGTCGGACCGGGGAGCTGTTTTTT CASSNHSSTSGSRTGELFF
TRBD1 TRBJ2-7 once TRBV27 TGTGCCAGCAGTTTAAGTCCGGGACAGCCTCACTACGAGCAGTACTTC CASSLSPGQPHYEQYF
- TRBJ1-2 - TRBV13 TGTGCCAGCAGCCTTCCAGGTCCTTTGAGCTACACCTTC CASSLPGPLSYTF
- TRBJ2-1 - TRBV5-6 TGTGCCAGCAGCTTGGCGGGTGAGCAGTTCTTC CASSLAGEQFF
- TRBJ1-5 once TRBV19 TGTGCCAGTAGTATTTTACAGGGCAATCAGCCCCAGCATTTT CASSILQGNQPQHF
TRBD1 TRBJ2-1 - TRBV7-9 TGTGCCAGCAGCGGAGTCCGGGACAGGGGTTACAATGAGCAGTTCTTC CASSGVRDRGYNEQFF
TRBD1 TRBJ1-1 - TRBV11-2 TGTGCCAGCAGTCTAGGACTGGGGACAGCCTACACTGAAGCTTTCTTT CASSLGLGTAYTEAFF
- TRBJ1-3 - TRBV15 TGTGCCACCAGCAGAGGCCTGAGTTCTGGAAACACCATATATTTT CATSRGLSSGNTIYF
- TRBJ1-1 - TRBV5-4 TGTGCCAGCAGCTTTGATCAGGGAGACACTGAAGCTTTCTTT CASSFDQGDTEAFF
- TRBJ2-7 once TRBV5-4 TGTGCCAGCAGCTTGGGTTCTTACAGGGTTGAAGACGAGCAGTACTTC CASSLGSYRVEDEQYF
- TRBJ1-1 - TRBV10-3 TGTGCCATCAGAGTCACGATTGGTACAGAAGCTTTCTTT CAIRVTIGTEAFF
TRBD2 TRBJ2-7 once TRBV27 TGTGCCAGCAGTTTATTTGGGGGGACTAGTTTGGTCTACGAGCAGTACTTC CASSLFGGTSLVYEQYF
TRBD2 TRBJ2-3 - TRBV6-6 TGTGCCAGCAGTTTGGGACTAGCGGGAGGGGTGTATTTT CASSLGLAGGVYF
TRBD1 TRBJ1-6 - TRBV13 TGTGCCAGCAGCTTAGGCCCTGGGACAGGGGATTCACCCCTCCACTTT CASSLGPGTGDSPLHF
- TRBJ2-2 - TRBV27 TGTGCCAGCACCACTAGATTCGGACTGAACACCGGGGAGCTGTTTTTT CASTTRFGLNTGELFF
TRBD2 TRBJ2-7 - TRBV5-1 TGCGCCAGCAGCCACCCTCCGGCGGGAGCCGTCGAGCAGTACTTC CASSHPPAGAVEQYF
- TRBJ2-7 - TRBV13 TGTGCCAGCAGCACCCGGGACTTCTCCTGGGGTGCCTCCTACGAGCAGTACTTC CASSTRDFSWGASYEQYF
- TRBJ2-7 - TRBV6-5 TGTGCCAGCAGTCTCCTTGGAGGATACGAGCAGTACTTC CASSLLGGYEQYF
TRBD1 TRBJ2-1 - TRBV11-2 TGTGCCAGCGCATGGAACAGGGGAAGCCTACATGAGCAGTTCTTC CASAWNRGSLHEQFF
TRBD1 TRBJ2-5 - TRBV28 TGTGCCAGCAGTTCTAACGCTGCTCGGGACAGAGACGACCAAGAGACCCAGTACTTC CASSSNAARDRDDQETQYF
- TRBJ2-3 - TRBV28 TGTGCCAGCAGTTTTAGCATAAGCACAGATACGCAGTATTTT CASSFSISTDTQYF
- TRBJ2-3 - TRBV5-6 TGTGCCAGCAGCCTGGGTCAGGGGTCATCGACGGATACGCAGTATTTT CASSLGQGSSTDTQYF
- TRBJ2-2 - TRBV27 TGTGCCAGCAGTTTGGGGCGGGACACCGGGGAGCTGTTTTTT CASSLGRDTGELFF
- TRBJ2-5 once TRBV28 TGTGCCAGCAGTTTATTCGGGACTGCCGCTCCTCAAGAGACCCAGTACTTC CASSLFGTAAPQETQYF
- TRBJ1-4 - TRBV28 TGTGCCAGCACGGCAGCAACTAATGAAAAACTGTTTTTT CASTAATNEKLFF
- TRBJ2-7 - TRBV28 TGTGCCAGCAACCTTGCGGACTCTCATTCGGGCTACGAGCAGTACTTC CASNLADSHSGYEQYF
- TRBJ2-7 - TRBV9 TGTGCCAGCAGCGTAGGTAGCGGAGAATACGAGCAGTACTTC CASSVGSGEYEQYF
- TRBJ2-1 - TRBV29-1 TGCAGCGTTATTGAGGATGAGCAGTTCTTC CSVIEDEQFF
- TRBJ1-4 once TRBV5-1 TGCGCCAGCAGCACCGGGGACTCAACTAATGAAAAACTGTTTTTT CASSTGDSTNEKLFF
- TRBJ1-3 - TRBV28 TGTGCCAGCAGGTTCGTGGACTCTGGAAACACCATATATTTT CASRFVDSGNTIYF
- TRBJ2-2 - TRBV10-3 TGTGCCATCAGTGAGCCCAAGACCTCTGGGGAGCTGTTTTTT CAISEPKTSGELFF
TRBD2 TRBJ2-1 - TRBV6-6 TGTGCCAGCGAACTAGCGGGAGTCAATGAGCAGTTCTTC CASELAGVNEQFF
- TRBJ2-2 - TRBV7-2 TGTGCCAGCAGCTCCCTCGGTACTGACACCGGGGAGCTGTTTTTT CASSSLGTDTGELFF
TRBD2 TRBJ2-7 few TRBV11-2 TGTGCCAGCAGGTTAAGCGGGAGAATGGACTACGAGCAGTACTTC CASRLSGRMDYEQYF
- TRBJ2-7 - TRBV23-1 TGCGCCAGCAGTCACAAGGTAAGGGACCTCGGTACCTACGAGCAGTACTTC CASSHKVRDLGTYEQYF
- TRBJ2-7 - TRBV13 TGTGCCAGCAGCTTCAGGATCTCCTACGAGCAGTACTTC CASSFRISYEQYF
TRBD1 TRBJ2-4 - TRBV28 TGTGCCAGCAGACTGGACAGGGATAATGGCAAAAACATTCAGTACTTC CASRLDRDNGKNIQYF
TRBD2 TRBJ2-7 - TRBV7-9 TGTGCCAGCAGCTTCCCAGCGGGATCCTCTGTCGAGCAGTACTTC CASSFPAGSSVEQYF
- TRBJ2-4 - TRBV6-4 TGTGCCAGCAGTGACCGGACAACGAAAAACATTCAGTACTTC CASSDRTTKNIQYF
TRBD2 TRBJ2-7 once TRBV14 TGTGCCAGCAACGTAGCGGGAGGGGCCTACGAGCAGTACTTC CASNVAGGAYEQYF
- TRBJ1-3 - TRBV2 TGTGCCAGCAGTGTCGGGACGGTCTCTGGAAACACCATATATTTT CASSVGTVSGNTIYF
TRBD1 TRBJ1-1 - TRBV10-3 TGTGCCATCAGTGAGTCGATTCAGGGGGGCACTGAAGCTTTCTTT CAISESIQGGTEAFF
TRBD2 TRBJ2-7 - TRBV5-5 TGTGCCAGCAGCCCTCTATCGGGAGGATTCTACGAGCAGTACTTC CASSPLSGGFYEQYF
TRBD1 TRBJ2-7 - TRBV27 TGTGCCAGCAGTTTCGACGGGACAGGGCTATACGAGCAGTACTTC CASSFDGTGLYEQYF
- TRBJ1-5 few TRBV28 TGTGCCAGCGGGACCTATAGCAATCAGCCCCAGCATTTT CASGTYSNQPQHF
- TRBJ2-7 - TRBV29-1 TGCAGCGTTCTTACAGGGTTCTACGAGCAGTACTTC CSVLTGFYEQYF
- TRBJ2-1 - TRBV28 TGTGCCAGCAGTCCTTTTTATCAGCACAATGAGCAGTTCTTC CASSPFYQHNEQFF
- TRBJ2-2 - TRBV4-1 TGCGCCAGCACTTTGAGGGACTCCATTTCCGGGGAGCTGTTTTTT CASTLRDSISGELFF
TRBD1 TRBJ1-5 - TRBV5-4 TGTGCCAGCAGCCCGGGGACAGGGAACAATCAGCCCCAGCATTTT CASSPGTGNNQPQHF
TRBD1 TRBJ2-5 - TRBV28 TGTGCCAGCAATGATTTCCGGGACAGGCAAGAGACCCAGTACTTC CASNDFRDRQETQYF
TRBD2 TRBJ2-7 - TRBV19 TGTGCCAGTAGTATACTACTAGCGGGAGGATACGAGCAGTACTTC CASSILLAGGYEQYF
TRBD2 TRBJ2-7 - TRBV27 TGTGCCAGCAGTTTTGCGAGCGGGAGCTCCTACGAGCAGTACTTC CASSFASGSSYEQYF
- TRBJ2-7 - TRBV27 TGTGCCAGCAGTAGAGGACCAGGGGCTGGATCATACGAGCAGTACTTC CASSRGPGAGSYEQYF
- TRBJ1-1 - TRBV11-3 TGTGCCAGCAGCTTAATCCTCACAGGGAGGGAGTCGGTCACTGAAGCTTTCTTT CASSLILTGRESVTEAFF
TRBD2 TRBJ2-3 - TRBV27 TGTGCCAGCAGTACCCTAGCGGGAAGCACAGATACGCAGTATTTT CASSTLAGSTDTQYF
- TRBJ1-1 - TRBV4-1 TGCGCCAGCAGCCATAGACCGCCATCGAACACTGAAGCTTTCTTT CASSHRPPSNTEAFF
- TRBJ1-2 - TRBV6-1 TGTGCCAGCAGCATATTGACAGGAACGGATGGCTACACCTTC CASSILTGTDGYTF